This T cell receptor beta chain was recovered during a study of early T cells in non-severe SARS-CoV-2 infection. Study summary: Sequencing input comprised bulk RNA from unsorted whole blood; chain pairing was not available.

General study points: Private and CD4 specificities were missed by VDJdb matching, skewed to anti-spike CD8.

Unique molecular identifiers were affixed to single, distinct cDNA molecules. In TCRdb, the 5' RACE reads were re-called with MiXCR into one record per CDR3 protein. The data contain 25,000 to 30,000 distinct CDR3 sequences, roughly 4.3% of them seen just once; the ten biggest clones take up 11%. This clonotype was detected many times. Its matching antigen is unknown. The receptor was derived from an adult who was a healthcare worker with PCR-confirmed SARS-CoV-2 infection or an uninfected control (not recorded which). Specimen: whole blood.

The CDR3 is CASSYGTDSGDEQYV. The CDR3 DNA reads TGTGCCAGCAGTTACGGGACAGACTCCGGCGACGAGCAGTACGTC. The rearrangement uses TRBV6-2 or TRBV6-3 and TRBJ2-7; 7 positions agree with TRBD1. With V trimmed by 2 bases and J by 5 bases, 9 bases remained unmatched. Germline CDR1 MNHEY, CDR2 SVGEGT. This CDR3 has 15 amino acids.